Following are 19 T cell receptor beta chains from one sample sequenced in a study of T cell responses to AZD1222 COVID-19 vaccine. Repertoires were generated with immunoSEQ multiplex PCR, while TCRdb's copy carries only in-frame clones and drops some. The top ten clones hold 3.1% of a sample with some 150,000 clones, about 87% of them seen once. Sequenced material: peripheral blood, taken on day 0 of AZD1222 vaccination. The receptors here all came from an adult in good health.

The chain couples TRBV10-3 to TRBJ1-2; tentatively, D is TRBD1 (5 bases). Trimming stripped 6 bases from V and 7 bases from J, with 15 bases between. There are 13 residues in the CDR3. Germline-derived CDR1 and CDR2 are ENHRY and SYGVKD. The CDR3 sequence: CAIRLGEEGGYTF. The CDR3 DNA reads as TGTGCCATCAGGTTGGGGGAAGAGGGTGGCTACACCTTC.

J is TRBJ2-7 and V is TRBV10-2, with 8 bases identical to TRBD2. The trim removed 7 bases at V and 4 bases at J, leaving 12 bases unmatched. CDR1 is WSHSY and CDR2 is SAAADI in the germline V gene. The CDR3 consists of 15 residues. This CDR3 is CASNAKSGGSYEQYF. The DNA for the CDR3 is TGCGCCAGCAATGCCAAAAGCGGGGGTTCGTACGAGCAGTACTTC.

The rearrangement uses TRBV12-3 or TRBV12-4 and TRBJ1-5; TRBD1 matches 8 bases. CDR3 length: 13 amino acids. Trimming cost V 3 bases and J 6 bases; bases outside gene matches: 1. CDR3 DNA sequence: TGTGCCAGCAGTTTCGACAGGGGTCAGCCCCAGCATTTT. Translating it yields CASSFDRGQPQHF.

This rearrangement joins TRBV9 to TRBJ2-7; 13 positions match TRBD2. This CDR3 spans 16 amino acids. V was pared by 0 bases and J by 1 base, with 1 base of the junction left unmatched. Germline lookup yields CDR1 SGDLS and CDR2 YYNGEE. The chain's CDR3 is CASSVGTSGGSYEQYF. CDR3 DNA: TGTGCCAGCAGCGTAGGGACTAGCGGGGGATCCTACGAGCAGTACTTC.

This clone was seen once. This rearrangement joins TRBV5-4 to TRBJ1-2; D is unclear. The ends were cut back, 4 bases at V and 0 bases at J, with 13 bases in the middle. Per germline, CDR1 SGHNT and CDR2 YYREEE (reference sequence). The CDR3 runs 15 residues. The CDR3 DNA reads as TGTGCCAGCAGCGCGAGTCCGGTCACTAACTATGGCTACACCTTC. It yields the protein CASSASPVTNYGYTF.

The chain is built from TRBV12-2 and TRBJ1-2; the table names TRBD1, a call not compared with the DNA. TRBV12-2 is labeled a pseudogene. This CDR3 has 16 amino acids. In nucleotides, the CDR3 is TGTGCAAGTCGCTTACCTGGACAGGGAATCTGCTATGGCTACACCTTC. This codes for CASRLPGQGICYGYTF.

CDR3 sequence reads: CASTPMASAQETQYF. CDR3 in DNA: TGTGCCAGCACCCCAATGGCTAGCGCTCAAGAGACCCAGTACTTC. The chain links TRBV2 to TRBJ2-5; TRBD2 is a possible D gene (6 bases). CDR1 and CDR2 from the germline V gene are SNHLY and FYNNEI. V lost 7 bases and J lost 2, with 17 bases in between. The CDR3 is 15 residues long.

This sequence joins TRBV6-5 and TRBJ1-2, with TRBD1 identical over 8 bases. CDR1 and CDR2 from the germline V gene are MNHEY and SVGAGI. The CDR3 has 15 amino acids. V was pared by 8 bases and J by 6 bases, with 14 bases of the junction left unmatched. In DNA form, the CDR3 reads TGTGCCAGCGCCAGTCTCAGGACAGGGAAGGATGGCTACACCTTC. This translates into CASASLRTGKDGYTF.

V and J are TRBV7-9 and TRBJ2-7; D not certain. V was cut by 3 bases and J by 4 bases, with 7 bases left in between. Germline-derived CDR1 and CDR2 are SEHNR and FQNEAQ (reference sequence). The CDR3 has 12 residues. The CDR3 here is CASSFGDYEQYF. The CDR3 DNA follows: TGTGCCAGCAGCTTTGGGGATTACGAGCAGTACTTC. Full variable domain (missing parts from reference TRBV7-9 and TRBJ2-7): DTGVSQNPRHKITKRGQNVTFRCDPISEHNRLYWYRQTLGQGPEFLTYFQNEAQLEKSRLLSDRFSAERPKGSFSTLEIQRTEQGDSAMYLCASSFGDYEQYFGPGTRLTVT.

The CDR3 reads CASREGNTGELFF. Written as DNA, the CDR3 is TGTGCCAGCAGAGAGGGGAACACCGGGGAGCTGTTTTTT. This chain joins TRBV6-5 and TRBJ2-2; D perhaps matches TRBD2 (5 bases). V was shortened by 6 bases and J by 1 base, with 6 bases between the two germline ends. The length of the CDR3 is 13 residues. From germline, CDR1 is MNHEY and CDR2 SVGAGI.

This clone has only a few counts. The CDR3 loop is CASSPMTEPNTEAFF. CDR3 DNA: TGTGCCAGCAGTCCGATGACAGAACCGAACACTGAAGCTTTCTTT. The chain combines TRBV28 with TRBJ1-1; TRBD1 might be the D (5 bases). The germline gives CDR1 MDHEN, CDR2 SYDVKM. The V and J ends lost 5 bases and 1 base respectively, with 14 bases between them. The CDR3 sequence is 15 residues long. The entire variable domain, with the rest obtained from reference TRBV28 and TRBJ1-1, is as follows: DVKVTQSSRYLVKRTGEKVFLECVQDMDHENMFWYRQDPGLGLRLIYFSYDVKMKEKGDIPEGYSVSREKKERFSLILESASTNQTSMYLCASSPMTEPNTEAFFGQGTRLTVV.

The V and J genes are TRBV19 and TRBJ2-1, with D possibly matching TRBD1 (5 bases). Germline V gene data show CDR1 as LNHDA and CDR2 as SQIVND (reference sequence). This CDR3 contains 15 residues. The ends were cut back, 7 bases at V and 4 bases at J, with 17 bases in the middle. This chain's CDR3 is CASTGMGQGYNEQFF. The CDR3, as DNA: TGTGCCAGTACTGGAATGGGGCAGGGATACAATGAGCAGTTCTTC.

This chain links TRBV7-6 with TRBJ2-7; tentatively, D is TRBD1 (6 bases). Germline lookup yields CDR1 SGHVS and CDR2 FNYEAQ. Trimming shortened V by 1 base and J by 3 bases, and 13 bases separated the two germline ends. The CDR3 length is 15 residues. The CDR3 region is CASSLGSPRGYEQYF. CDR3 coding DNA: TGTGCCAGCAGCTTAGGGAGCCCCAGGGGCTACGAGCAGTACTTC.

This rearrangement joins TRBV19 to TRBJ2-1; perhaps TRBD2 as D (5 bases). Germline CDR1 reads LNHDA; CDR2 reads SQIVND (reference sequence). CDR3 length equals 17 residues. The V and J ends lost 0 bases and 2 bases respectively, with 14 bases between them. DNA of the CDR3: TGTGCCAGTAGTATAGACGCCCGGAGGTCGCCCTACAATGAGCAGTTCTTC. Encoded protein: CASSIDARRSPYNEQFF.

This clone was seen a single time. The CDR3 here is CASTRGEGTEAFF. CDR3 nucleotide sequence: TGTGCCAGCACCCGGGGGGAAGGCACTGAAGCTTTCTTT. This rearrangement joins TRBV7-2 to TRBJ1-1; a possible D gene is TRBD1 (5 bases). The CDR3 has 13 amino acids. Trimming took 7 bases from V and 4 from J, leaving 13 bases between them. Per the germline V gene, CDR1 is SGHTA and CDR2 is FQGNSA. The whole variable domain, filled in from reference TRBV7-2 and TRBJ1-1, reads GAGVSQSPSNKVTEKGKDVELRCDPISGHTALYWYRQSLGQGLEFLIYFQGNSAPDKSGLPSDRFSAERTGGSVSTLTIQRTQQEDSAVYLCASTRGEGTEAFFGQGTRLTVV.

Turning to this clone: The same CDR3 also results from other DNA sequences found in this sample. This chain links TRBV28 with TRBJ1-2; no clear D gene. Germline V lookup: CDR1 MDHEN, CDR2 SYDVKM. With 6 bases removed from V and 2 bases from J, the gap between germline ends came to 7 bases. This CDR3 has 12 amino acids. The chain's CDR3 is CASSKDNYGYTF. CDR3 DNA sequence: TGTGCCAGCAGCAAAGACAACTATGGCTACACCTTC.

This clone was recorded once. The CDR3 region is CASSESATDTQYF. In nucleotides, the CDR3 is TGTGCCAGCAGTGAATCCGCGACAGATACGCAGTATTTT. V is TRBV25-1 and J is TRBJ2-3; D is ambiguous. Looked up from germline, CDR1 is MGHDK and CDR2 is SYGVNS. The CDR3 totals 13 residues. Trimming took off 1 base at V and 3 bases at J, with 5 bases between the two ends.

The V gene is TRBV7-3, the J gene TRBJ1-1, with D uncertain. The V end was cut by 6 bases, the J end by 5 bases, with 16 bases between. Germline-derived CDR1 and CDR2 are SGHTA and FQGTGA. CDR3 size: 14 residues. CDR3 residues: CASSPDSPSTEAFF. CDR3 DNA: TGTGCCAGCAGTCCCGATAGCCCTTCAACTGAAGCTTTCTTT.

V is TRBV9 and J is TRBJ1-3, with TRBD1 matching 8 bases. The CDR3 sequence is 16 residues long. Germline values: CDR1 SGDLS, CDR2 YYNGEE. Trimming removed 4 bases from V and 2 bases from J; junction bases left unmatched: 8. The CDR3 reads CASSPGRGRTGNTIYF. The CDR3, as DNA: TGTGCCAGCAGCCCGGGCAGGGGGCGAACTGGAAACACCATATATTTT.